Below, one TCR beta chain is given with its context. Its antigen is still unknown. A much bigger clone sits one base away, suggesting this may be a read error. The data were obtained in a study of shared clonotypes between healthy human individuals. Study-wide results and limits: The sampled material consisted only of blood, and tissue repertoires are likely to differ.

Assay runs were performed at deep level. Profiled with immunoSEQ multiplex PCR; TCRdb holds only in-frame clones, not every one. Among fewer than 600,000 clones listed, around 77% were seen once. Recent vaccinations or acute infections were absent in the healthy HIV-negative adult donors. CDR1 is MNHNY, CDR2 SVGAGI, per germline (reference sequence). The CDR3 is 14 residues long. This clonotype was obtained from a woman aged 40 to 50 in good health. Some clones in this sample may be carry-over from other donors' samples. Sequenced sample: PBMCs. This rearrangement joins TRBV6-6 to TRBJ2-2; tentatively, D is TRBD2 (6 bases). The CDR3 sequence is CASRSGTYTGGLFF. The CDR3 coding sequence is TGTGCCAGCAGGTCAGGGACGTACACCGGGGGGCTGTTTTTT.